The subject of this entry is one T cell receptor beta chain. The data were obtained in a study of cytomegalovirus exposure and HLA in healthy donors. Sequencing used immunoSEQ multiplex PCR; TCRdb keeps in-frame clones, though not all of them. The sample lists under 95,000 clones, approximately 90% occurring once. The receptor comes from a man under 40 in good health and CMV-seronegative. The source material was PBMCs.

In DNA form, the CDR3 reads TGTGCCAGCAGCTTAGGCGGGCGGGGTTTAAGCTACACCTTC. Translating it yields CASSLGGRGLSYTF. The chain uses TRBV7-9 and TRBJ1-2; D not certain. Germline V CDR1 and CDR2: SEHNR, FQNEAQ (reference sequence). The V end was cut by 1 base, the J end by 9 bases, with 15 bases between. The CDR3 extends over 14 amino acids.